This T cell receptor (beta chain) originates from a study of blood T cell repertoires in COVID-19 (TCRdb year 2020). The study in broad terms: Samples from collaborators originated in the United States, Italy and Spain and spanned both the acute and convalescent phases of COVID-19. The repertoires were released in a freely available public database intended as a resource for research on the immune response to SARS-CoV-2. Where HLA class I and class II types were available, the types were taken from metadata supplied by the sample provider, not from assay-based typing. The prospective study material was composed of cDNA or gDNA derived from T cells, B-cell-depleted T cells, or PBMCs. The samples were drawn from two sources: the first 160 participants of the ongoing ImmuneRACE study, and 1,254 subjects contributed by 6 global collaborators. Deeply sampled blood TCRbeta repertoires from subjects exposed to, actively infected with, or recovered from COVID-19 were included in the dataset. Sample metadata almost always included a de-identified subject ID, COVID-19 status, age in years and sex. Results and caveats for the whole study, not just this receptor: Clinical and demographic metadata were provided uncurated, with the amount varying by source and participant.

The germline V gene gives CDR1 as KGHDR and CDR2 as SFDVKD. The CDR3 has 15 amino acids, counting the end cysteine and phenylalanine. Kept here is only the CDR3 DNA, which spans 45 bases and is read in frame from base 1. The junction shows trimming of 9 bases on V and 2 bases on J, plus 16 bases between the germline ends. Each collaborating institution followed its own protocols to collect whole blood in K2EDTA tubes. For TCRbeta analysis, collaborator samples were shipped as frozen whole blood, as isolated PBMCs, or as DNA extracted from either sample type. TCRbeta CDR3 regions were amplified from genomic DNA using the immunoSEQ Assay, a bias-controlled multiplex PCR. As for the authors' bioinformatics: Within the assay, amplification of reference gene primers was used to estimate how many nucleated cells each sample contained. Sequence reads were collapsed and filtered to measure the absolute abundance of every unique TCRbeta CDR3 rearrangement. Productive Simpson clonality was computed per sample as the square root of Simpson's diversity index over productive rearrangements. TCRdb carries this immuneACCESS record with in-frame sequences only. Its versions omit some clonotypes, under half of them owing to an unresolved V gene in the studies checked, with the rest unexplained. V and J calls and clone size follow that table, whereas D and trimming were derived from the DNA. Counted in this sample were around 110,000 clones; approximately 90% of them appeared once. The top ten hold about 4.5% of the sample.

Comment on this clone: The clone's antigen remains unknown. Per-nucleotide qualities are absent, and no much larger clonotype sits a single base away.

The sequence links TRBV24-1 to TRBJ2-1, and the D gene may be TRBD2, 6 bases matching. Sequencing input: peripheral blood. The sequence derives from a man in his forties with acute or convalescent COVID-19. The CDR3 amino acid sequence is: CATGDTGLTYNEQFF. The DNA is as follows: TGTGCCACCGGGGATACGGGACTCACCTACAATGAGCAGTTCTTC.